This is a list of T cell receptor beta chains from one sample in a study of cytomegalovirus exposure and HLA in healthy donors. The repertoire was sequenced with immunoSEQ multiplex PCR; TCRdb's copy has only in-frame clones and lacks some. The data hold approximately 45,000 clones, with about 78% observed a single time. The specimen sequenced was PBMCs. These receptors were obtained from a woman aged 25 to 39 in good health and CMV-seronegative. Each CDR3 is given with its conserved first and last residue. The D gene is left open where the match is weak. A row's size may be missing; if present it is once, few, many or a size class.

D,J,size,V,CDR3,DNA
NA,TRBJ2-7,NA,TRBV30,CAWRPDRTTYEQYF,TGTGCCTGGAGGCCTGACAGGACAACCTACGAGCAGTACTTC
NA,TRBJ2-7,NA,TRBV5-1,CASSPTWGVEQYF,TGCGCCAGCAGCCCGACGTGGGGGGTTGAGCAGTACTTC
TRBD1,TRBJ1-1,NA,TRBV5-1,CASSTSGTGYTEAFF,TGCGCCAGCAGCACTTCCGGGACAGGGTACACTGAAGCTTTCTTT
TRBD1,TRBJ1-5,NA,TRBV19,CASSSLRQGWAQPQHF,TGTGCCAGTAGTTCGTTGAGACAGGGGTGGGCTCAGCCCCAGCATTTT
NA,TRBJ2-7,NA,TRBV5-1,CASSLPGTYEQYF,TGCGCCAGCAGCCTCCCAGGAACCTACGAGCAGTACTTC
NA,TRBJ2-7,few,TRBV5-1,CASSLDGAPSYEQYF,TGCGCCAGCAGCTTGGATGGGGCTCCCTCCTACGAGCAGTACTTC
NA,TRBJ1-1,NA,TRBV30,CAWSSQGLAFF,TGTGCCTGGAGTTCACAGGGATTAGCTTTCTTT
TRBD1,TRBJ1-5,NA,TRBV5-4,CASSAATGGGGQPQHF,TGTGCCAGCAGCGCTGCGACAGGGGGCGGAGGACAGCCCCAGCATTTT
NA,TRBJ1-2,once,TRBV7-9,CASSPGPGGYGYTF,TGTGCCAGCAGCCCCGGGCCCGGGGGCTATGGCTACACCTTC
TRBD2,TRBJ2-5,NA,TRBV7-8,CASSSLAGGETQYF,TGTGCCAGCAGCTCCCTAGCGGGGGGTGAGACCCAGTACTTC
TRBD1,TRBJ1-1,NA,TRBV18,CASSAAGQGAEAFF,TGTGCCAGCTCAGCCGCGGGACAGGGGGCTGAAGCTTTCTTT
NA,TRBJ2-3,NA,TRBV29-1,CSVEEVVLDTQYF,TGCAGCGTTGAAGAAGTCGTACTAGATACGCAGTATTTT
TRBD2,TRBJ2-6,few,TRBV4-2,CASSQDSAGAGANVLTF,TGTGCCAGCAGCCAAGATTCGGCGGGGGCTGGGGCCAACGTCCTGACTTTC
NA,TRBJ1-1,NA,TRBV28,CASSREGGQNTEAFF,TGTGCCAGCAGTCGAGAGGGAGGACAGAACACTGAAGCTTTCTTT
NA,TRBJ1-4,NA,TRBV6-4,CASSRQLGEKLFF,TGTGCCAGCAGCAGACAGCTAGGGGAAAAACTGTTTTTT
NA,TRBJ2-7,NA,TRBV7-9,CASSPDTHSYEQYF,TGTGCCAGCAGCCCAGACACCCACTCCTACGAGCAGTACTTC
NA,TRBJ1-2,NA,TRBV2,CASSLQGRYGYTF,TGTGCCAGCTCACTACAGGGACGGTATGGCTACACCTTC
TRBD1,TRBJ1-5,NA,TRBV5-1,CASSFGQESSPQHF,TGCGCCAGCAGCTTCGGACAGGAATCAAGTCCCCAGCATTTT
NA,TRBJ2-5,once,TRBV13,CASSYTPGRETQYF,TGTGCCAGCAGTTATACCCCGGGTCGGGAGACCCAGTACTTC
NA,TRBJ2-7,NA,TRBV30,CAWSGGYEQYF,TGTGCCTGGAGTGGAGGCTACGAGCAGTACTTC
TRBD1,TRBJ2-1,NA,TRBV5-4,CASSLDPSSTGGIEQFF,TGTGCCAGCAGCTTAGACCCTTCATCGACAGGGGGGATTGAGCAGTTCTTC
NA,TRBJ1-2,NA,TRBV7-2,CASSFGGIYGYTF,TGTGCCAGCAGCTTCGGCGGGATTTATGGCTACACCTTC
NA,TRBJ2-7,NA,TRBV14,CASSLGRRVHEQYF,TGTGCCAGCAGCCTCGGCCGCAGGGTCCACGAGCAGTACTTC
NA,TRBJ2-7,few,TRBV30,CAWNSARSYEQYF,TGTGCCTGGAACTCGGCCAGGTCCTACGAGCAGTACTTC
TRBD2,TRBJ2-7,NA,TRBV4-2,CASSQESSGALEQYF,TGTGCCAGCAGCCAAGAATCTAGCGGGGCCCTCGAGCAGTACTTC
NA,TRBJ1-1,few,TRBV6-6,CASSYGAGPEAFF,TGTGCCAGCAGTTACGGGGCAGGCCCTGAAGCTTTCTTT
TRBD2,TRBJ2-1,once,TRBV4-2,CASSQDWVAGGPNEQFF,TGTGCCAGCAGCCAAGATTGGGTAGCGGGAGGGCCCAATGAGCAGTTCTTC
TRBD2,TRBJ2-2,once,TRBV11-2,CAAGRGGHTGELFF,TGTGCCGCAGGTCGGGGGGGCCACACCGGGGAGCTGTTTTTT
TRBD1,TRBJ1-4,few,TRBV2,CASSAPGQDYAF,TGTGCCAGCAGTGCTCCGGGACAGGACTACGCTTTT
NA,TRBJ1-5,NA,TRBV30,CAWSGTSQGQPQHF,TGTGCCTGGAGTGGAACGTCCCAGGGTCAGCCCCAGCATTTT